The 25 T cell receptor beta chains presented below share a single source sample, sequenced in a study of T cells after posttransplantation cyclophosphamide. The repertoire was sequenced with immunoSEQ multiplex PCR; TCRdb's copy has only in-frame clones and lacks some. The table has 30,000 to 45,000 clones, approximately 78% seen once. A marrow graft followed busulfan-fludarabine conditioning, with cyclophosphamide on days +3 and +4. The sequenced sample was CD4+ T cells sorted from blood, obtained around 2,000 days after a stem cell transplant with posttransplant cyclophosphamide. These receptors were collected from a female patient in her 40s who received an allogeneic stem cell transplant from a related donor, was CMV-positive, and had no GVHD. Some T cells may originate from the graft donor.

The chain has TRBV21-1 and TRBJ2-2; the table's D call, TRBD2, was not checked against the DNA. TRBV21-1 is noted as a pseudogene. This CDR3 is 19 amino acids long. The CDR3 DNA reads as TGTGCCAGCAGCCCAAGGGGGGGTAGCGGGGGGCATAACACCGGGGAGCTGTTTTTT. This sequence encodes CASSPRGGSGGHNTGELFF.

V and J are TRBV5-6 and TRBJ2-7; a weak D match, TRBD1 (5 bases). This CDR3 comprises 11 residues. Trimming took off 3 bases at V and 7 bases at J, with 8 bases between the two ends. Germline CDR1 reads SGHDT; CDR2 reads YYEEEE. CDR3 residues: CASSWGVEQYF. CDR3 in DNA: TGTGCCAGCAGCTGGGGCGTGGAGCAGTACTTC.

This clone came up a few times. CDR3 nucleotides: TGTGCCAGCAGGAGACAGGGAAGAATCAGTGGCTACACCTTC. It codes for CASRRQGRISGYTF. V usage is TRBV6-1 and J usage is TRBJ1-2; 7 bases fit TRBD1. The CDR3 covers 14 residues. Per germline, CDR1 MNHNS and CDR2 SASEGT. V shed 6 bases, J shed 7 bases, and the junction held 11 bases outside the gene matches.

The genes are TRBV7-6 and TRBJ2-7, with 7 nucleotides matching TRBD1. V shed 5 bases and J 1 base; nucleotides not matched to a gene: 5. The CDR3 runs to 14 residues. Per the germline V gene, CDR1 is SGHVS and CDR2 is FNYEAQ. CDR3 nucleotide sequence: TGTGCCAGCAGCGCCGGGACAGAATCCTACGAGCAGTACTTC. It encodes CASSAGTESYEQYF.

A few counts support this clone. This sequence joins TRBV2 and TRBJ1-2; D is unclear. The CDR3 consists of 12 residues. Germline V gene lookup returns CDR1 SNHLY and CDR2 FYNNEI. Trimming stripped 6 bases from V and 5 bases from J, with 10 bases between. CDR3 sequence: CASSLTAYGYTF. The CDR3 nucleotides read TGTGCCAGCAGCTTGACTGCATATGGCTACACCTTC.

This chain joins TRBV5-4 and TRBJ1-2, with TRBD1 matching 7 bases. Germline V gene sequence: CDR1 SGHNT, CDR2 YYREEE (reference sequence). After removal of 2 bases from V and 5 bases from J, the junction contained 0 bases not matched to a gene. CDR3 length: 12 residues. The CDR3 bases are TGTGCCAGCAGCTTACAGGGGTATGGCTACACCTTC. Amino acids: CASSLQGYGYTF. The entire variable domain, with the rest obtained from reference TRBV5-4 and TRBJ1-2, is as follows: ETGVTQSPTHLIKTRGQQVTLRCSSQSGHNTVSWYQQALGQGPQFIFQYYREEENGRGNFPPRFSGLQFPNYSSELNVNALELDDSALYLCASSLQGYGYTFGSGTRLTVV.

This clone was detected a few times. The V gene is TRBV15, the J gene TRBJ1-1; weak D call: TRBD1 (5 bases). The V end lost 2 bases, the J end lost 0 bases, and 13 bases lay between the germline ends. CDR3 length: 16 residues. Germline CDR1 is LNHNV and CDR2 is YYDKDF (reference sequence). This CDR3 is CATSRSGWGLNTEAFF. CDR3 nucleotides: TGTGCCACCAGCAGATCGGGCTGGGGCTTGAACACTGAAGCTTTCTTT.

V and J are TRBV14 and TRBJ1-5; the D gene is possibly TRBD1 (6 bases). The CDR3 is 13 residues long. Per the germline V gene, CDR1 is SGHDN and CDR2 is FVKESK. Trimming took 6 bases from V and 7 from J, leaving 13 bases between them. CDR3 sequence (DNA): TGTGCCAGCAGTAGGGGTAGGGGGCAGCCCCAGCATTTT. It encodes CASSRGRGQPQHF.

The chain is built from TRBV4-3 and TRBJ2-2; 7 nucleotides align to TRBD2. CDR3 length: 17 amino acids. Germline values: CDR1 LGHNA, CDR2 YSLEER. The junction had 6 bases not matched to a gene; V was cut back by 1 base and J by 1 base. The CDR3 nucleotides read TGCGCCAGCAGCCAAGTAGGGCGCGGGAGGAACACCGGGGAGCTGTTTTTT. Translation: CASSQVGRGRNTGELFF.

The chain has TRBV19 and TRBJ1-5; possibly TRBD1 for D (5 bases). This CDR3 is 16 amino acids long. V lost 3 bases and J lost 2, with 14 bases in between. In germline, CDR1 is LNHDA, CDR2 SQIVND (reference sequence). CDR3 residues: CASSIYGHKGNQPQHF. For the CDR3, the DNA is TGTGCCAGTAGTATTTACGGACATAAGGGCAATCAGCCCCAGCATTTT.

This chain uses TRBV11-2 with TRBJ1-2; no reliable D call. Germline V gives CDR1 SGHAT, CDR2 FQNNGV. Trimming took off 1 base at V and 5 bases at J, with 8 bases between the two ends. This CDR3 contains 13 residues. CDR3 DNA: TGTGCCAGCAGCTTAGTGGCAGAATATGGCTACACCTTC. Residues: CASSLVAEYGYTF.

The rearrangement joins TRBV5-1 to TRBJ2-1; 8 bases match TRBD1. With 4 bases clipped from V and 4 bases from J, the junction kept 7 bases outside the gene matches. Per germline, CDR1 SGHRS and CDR2 YFSETQ. This CDR3 is built from 15 residues. CDR3 amino acids: CASSPGTGSYNEQFF. The CDR3 coding sequence is TGCGCCAGCAGCCCTGGGACAGGATCATACAATGAGCAGTTCTTC.

V usage is TRBV6-5 and J usage is TRBJ1-2; D perhaps matches TRBD1 (5 bases). Germline V lookup: CDR1 MNHEY, CDR2 SVGAGI. Trimming took off 2 bases at V and 0 bases at J, with 10 bases between the two ends. The CDR3 is made up of 15 amino acids. This CDR3 is CASSYDRQTNYGYTF. In DNA, the CDR3 is TGTGCCAGCAGTTACGACCGACAGACTAACTATGGCTACACCTTC.

The rearrangement joins TRBV25-1 to TRBJ2-3; D gene ambiguous. Germline loops: CDR1 MGHDK, CDR2 SYGVNS. Deletions cut 6 bases from V and 3 bases from J, with 13 bases between. This CDR3 is built from 14 residues. The CDR3 sequence: CASSTEPGTDTQYF. As DNA, the CDR3 is TGTGCCAGCAGCACTGAGCCCGGGACAGATACGCAGTATTTT.

A few counts support this clone. The V gene is TRBV6-1, the J gene TRBJ2-2, with D unclear. Trimming left V 5 bases short and J 0 bases short, with 7 bases between. From germline, CDR1 is MNHNS and CDR2 SASEGT. The CDR3 covers 14 residues. In nucleotides, the CDR3 is TGTGCCAGCAGTTCCCTAGCGAACACCGGGGAGCTGTTTTTT. It codes for CASSSLANTGELFF.

The chain joins TRBV19 to TRBJ1-6; 7 nucleotides align to TRBD1. V was clipped by 4 bases and J by 5 bases; unmatched bases: 5. Germline V gene lookup returns CDR1 LNHDA and CDR2 SQIVND (reference sequence). CDR3 size: 15 residues. The CDR3 is CASSTLTGNNSPLHF. The CDR3 DNA reads as TGTGCCAGTAGTACTTTGACAGGGAATAATTCACCCCTCCACTTT.

This sequence joins TRBV5-4 and TRBJ1-4, with TRBD1 as a possible D gene (5 bases). Germline V gives CDR1 SGHNT, CDR2 YYREEE (reference sequence). CDR3 size: 18 residues. Trimming shortened V by 4 bases and J by 3 bases, and 22 bases separated the two germline ends. This CDR3 reads CASSATLGSGRANEKLFF. Here the CDR3 DNA reads TGTGCCAGCAGCGCAACCCTAGGTTCAGGGAGGGCTAATGAAAAACTGTTTTTT.

This chain links TRBV10-3 with TRBJ2-1, with TRBD1 as a possible D gene (6 bases). The V gene lost 4 bases and the J gene lost 0 bases, with 10 bases spanning the gap. Per germline, CDR1 ENHRY and CDR2 SYGVKD. The CDR3 consists of 15 residues. The CDR3 sequence: CAISVGGTSYNEQFF. CDR3 nucleotides: TGTGCCATCAGTGTAGGGGGAACCTCCTACAATGAGCAGTTCTTC.

The genes are TRBV4-1 and TRBJ1-4; tentatively, D is TRBD1 (6 bases). The germline V gene encodes CDR1 MGHRA and CDR2 YSYEKL. Trimming stripped 2 bases from V and 2 bases from J, with 21 bases between. The CDR3 is made up of 19 amino acids. CDR3 bases: TGCGCCAGCAGCCAACCTCCCGGGACAAGGGGAACTACTAATGAAAAACTGTTTTTT. Translation gives CASSQPPGTRGTTNEKLFF.

This chain uses TRBV7-9 with TRBJ1-2; 9 bases fit TRBD1. After removal of 4 bases from V and 8 bases from J, the junction contained 5 bases not matched to a gene. Germline CDR1 SEHNR, CDR2 FQNEAQ (reference sequence). The CDR3 runs 13 residues. This CDR3 is CASSSQGAGGYTF. The CDR3 DNA is TGTGCCAGCAGCTCACAGGGGGCGGGCGGCTACACCTTC. The variable domain in full, with the rest retrieved from reference TRBV7-9 and TRBJ1-2, is DTGVSQNPRHKITKRGQNVTFRCDPISEHNRLYWYRQTLGQGPEFLTYFQNEAQLEKSRLLSDRFSAERPKGSFSTLEIQRTEQGDSAMYLCASSSQGAGGYTFGSGTRLTVV.

This clone was detected only once. The chain joins TRBV6-6 to TRBJ1-3; D unresolved. Germline V gives CDR1 MNHNY, CDR2 SVGAGI (reference sequence). With 11 bases removed from V and 3 bases from J, the gap between germline ends came to 11 bases. The CDR3 loop spans 12 amino acids. The CDR3 protein is CASLSGGNTIYF. For the CDR3, the DNA is TGTGCCTCCTTGAGTGGTGGAAACACCATATATTTT.

This clone has just one count. The rearrangement uses TRBV6-6 and TRBJ1-5; D possibly corresponds to TRBD1 (6 bases). The CDR3 extends over 13 amino acids. CDR1 MNHNY and CDR2 SVGAGI come from the germline V gene (reference sequence). V was cut by 5 bases and J by 4 bases, with 9 bases left in between. CDR3 sequence (DNA): TGTGCCAGCAGTACAGGGTGGAATCAGCCCCAGCATTTT. It specifies CASSTGWNQPQHF.

CDR3 coding DNA: TGTGCCAGCAGTTTTTCGGGACTAGCGGGGGCCGGGGAGCTGTTTTTT. It translates to CASSFSGLAGAGELFF. J is TRBJ2-2 and V is TRBV27, with 14 bases aligning to TRBD2. V gave up 3 bases and J gave up 6 bases; unmatched junction bases: 3. The CDR3 is made up of 16 amino acids. Germline CDR1 MNHEY, CDR2 SMNVEV (reference sequence).

Regarding this clone: Other DNA sequences of this sample code for an identical CDR3. The V and J genes are TRBV6-5 and TRBJ2-5, with D possibly being TRBD1 (5 bases). Per germline, CDR1 MNHEY and CDR2 SVGAGI. The CDR3 totals 13 residues. V was cut by 4 bases and J by 2 bases, with 8 bases left in between. CDR3 sequence (DNA): TGTGCCAGCAGTTGGACATCGCAAGAGACCCAGTACTTC. Translation gives CASSWTSQETQYF.

The chain links TRBV15 to TRBJ2-1, with D possibly TRBD2 on 6 matching bases. V lost 3 bases and J lost 5, with 8 bases in between. This CDR3 comprises 13 residues. Germline CDR1 LNHNV, CDR2 YYDKDF (reference sequence). The CDR3: CATSRGLNNEQFF. The CDR3 region has the DNA TGTGCCACCAGCAGGGGACTGAACAATGAGCAGTTCTTC.